This record covers a single TCR beta chain. The data belong to a study of blood T cell repertoires in COVID-19. Study-level information: Italy, Spain and the United States were the sources of the convalescent and acute COVID-19 samples. In each case, the material was cDNA or gDNA derived from T cells, B-cell-depleted T cells, or PBMCs.

Original processing methods: Estimation of nucleated cell counts relied on the amplification of reference gene primers. Sequencing used immunoSEQ multiplex PCR; TCRdb keeps in-frame clones, though not all of them. That table supplies the V and J calls and clone size; D and trimming were determined from the DNA. The sample lists around 60,000 clones; roughly 89% were seen once. With 4 bases clipped from V and 4 bases from J, the junction kept 9 bases outside the gene matches. Germline V gene data show CDR1 as LGHDT and CDR2 as YNNKEL (reference sequence). This CDR3 has 15 residues. The sequence was collected from a woman older than 75 with acute or convalescent COVID-19. Sequenced: peripheral blood. The chain combines TRBV3-1 (or the pseudogene TRBV3-2) with TRBJ1-2; 7 nucleotides match TRBD1. The CDR3 DNA reads TGTGCCAGCAGCCCCAGACAGGGTTTAGGCTATGGCTACACCTTC. Encoded protein: CASSPRQGLGYGYTF.